These T cell receptor beta chains were read from a single sample in a study of OX40 agonist ivuxolimab in advanced cancers. Assay used: immunoSEQ multiplex PCR; TCRdb lists only in-frame clones, some missing. The sample comprises 48,000 or so clones, 85% to 95% of which are singletons, and approximately 6.7% rests with the top ten. Sequencing used CD4+ or CD8+ T cells sorted from blood, obtained in a trial of the OX40 agonist ivuxolimab. These receptors originate from an adult with an advanced solid tumor such as melanoma, head and neck, liver or kidney cancer. CDR3s include the opening cysteine and the closing phenylalanine or tryptophan.

TRBV5-1	15	CASSLTGLGDEKLFF
TRBV28	11	CASSPRETQYF
TRBV9	14	CASSGTSGIEEQYF
TRBV7-9	15	CASSHEGVGTDTQYF
TRBV18	14	CASSPGTGNQPQHF
TRBV9	14	CASSVLAGTDTQYF
TRBV9	18	CASSPDLAGGHGTGELFF
TRBV13	13	CASSLPETNEQFF
TRBV5-6	13	CASSLDRAETQYF
TRBV6-5	14	CASSYGQVAYEQYF
TRBV23-1	18	CASSQSALVLPLMTEAFF
TRBV15	16	CATSRDSWDSYNEQFF
TRBV4-2	14	CASSQAGLDTEAFF
TRBV28	17	CASSLGSGGSSYNEQFF
TRBV7-9	15	CASSSLDRPQETQYF
TRBV4-1	17	CASSQTGQGVGNTEAFF
TRBV19	14	CASSMGGQGTEAFF
TRBV5-6	16	CASSLAGGTGNQPQHF
TRBV4-2	16	CASSQVGGARTEKLFF
TRBV14	13	CASSRDSEYEQYF
TRBV7-9	14	CASRGGPRWDGYTF
TRBV30	13	CAWSPGTGDTQYF
TRBV6-5	13	CASSAGPSYEQYF
TRBV23-1	17	CASSHQGTSGYQETQYF
TRBV5-8	15	CASSWTDSRTYGYTF
TRBV29-1	15	CSVEEGQEPGNTIYF
TRBV6-5	16	CASSYSGAGGRNEQFF
TRBV5-1	15	CASSWASGETDTQYF
TRBV10-2	15	CASSEFAGGYNEQFF